This TCR beta chain is from a study of molecular identifiers for immune sequencing clone quantification. About the research overall: Replicate RNA from 20,000 or 100,000 naive CD8 T cells formed five aliquots; four were sequenced.

This clonotype was observed many times. What it binds is unknown. Each CDR3 protein is one row after TCRdb ran MiXCR on the PCR reads. Of about 510,000 distinct CDR3 sequences in the sample, under 30% were seen once. V lost 5 bases and J 3 bases, leaving 6 bases between the germline ends. In germline, CDR1 is DFQATT, CDR2 SNEGSKA (reference sequence). CDR3 size: 11 residues. Whole-study findings and limits: Beyond 20 RNA copies, clones held over 98% of effector molecules, compared with under 1% in naive cells. One cell's worth of spiked Jurkat TCR RNA was reportedly detectable among 970,000 or so naive cells.

J is TRBJ2-3 and V is TRBV20-1; D gene uncertain. Sequencing was done on a sample of naive CD8+ T cells from blood, with Jurkat cell RNA spiked in. Regarding subset: FACS-sorted CD8+CD4-CCR7+CD45RA+ naive T cells. This receptor was taken from a human donor in good health. Some libraries in this study had Jurkat cell RNA spiked in. The CDR3 DNA is TGCAGTGCTTTCATGACAGATACGCAGTATTTT. This sequence encodes CSAFMTDTQYF.